These 3 T cell receptor beta chains originate from one sample sequenced in a study of blood T cell repertoires in COVID-19. The method was immunoSEQ multiplex PCR; TCRdb's version includes in-frame clones alone and lacks a portion of them. Among about 110,000 clones listed, roughly 85% were seen once. Material: peripheral blood. These receptors all stem from a human donor in a cohort sampled during active COVID-19.

The rearrangement links TRBV20-1 to TRBJ1-1; TRBD1 might be the D (5 bases). Looked up from germline, CDR1 is DFQATT and CDR2 is SNEGSKA (reference sequence). This CDR3 region has 10 residues. CDR3 coding DNA: TGCAGCCTAGACAGAAAAGGAGCTTTCTTT. It translates to CSLDRKGAFF.

The chain combines TRBV7-2 with TRBJ1-1; a possible D gene is TRBD1 (5 bases). The CDR3 length is 18 residues. CDR1 and CDR2 from the germline V gene are SGHTA and FQGNSA. The V end was cut by 1 base, the J end by 5 bases, with 23 bases between. CDR3: CASSLVPLQARGGTEAFF. CDR3 DNA: TGTGCCAGCAGCTTAGTTCCCCTACAGGCCCGGGGGGGAACTGAAGCTTTCTTT.

V and J are TRBV4-3 and TRBJ2-1, with 8 nucleotides matching TRBD2. The J segment lost 2 bases and the V segment lost 1 base, leaving 4 bases of the junction unmatched. Germline assignment: CDR1 LGHNA and CDR2 YSLEER. The CDR3 spans 16 residues. CDR3 loop: CASSQGPAGAYNEQFF. The CDR3 DNA reads as TGCGCCAGCAGCCAAGGTCCAGCGGGAGCCTACAATGAGCAGTTCTTC.